A single TCR beta chain is shown here with its context. Its antigen is undetermined. This sample is drawn from a study of blood T cells in healthy people across ages. Using a J-beta primer mix together with a sample-barcoded 5' primer, a second PCR was run for about 6 to 12 cycles. TCRdb redid the calling of the 5' RACE reads with MiXCR, one entry per CDR3 protein. The data hold 2 million or so distinct CDR3 sequences, with 40% to 55% observed a single time. Whole-study findings and limits: No one knew whether donors had CMV, which possibly confounded expanded clonotype changes.

Trimming removed 0 bases at V and 1 base at J, with 15 bases between. In germline, CDR1 is MGHRA, CDR2 YSYEKL. The CDR3 contains 17 residues. PBMCs numbering at least 7 million were isolated per sample. The TCR originated in a woman aged 40 to 50 in good health. This chain joins TRBV4-1 and TRBJ2-5; D tentatively reads TRBD1 or TRBD2 (5 bases each). The sequencing sample was made of blood. Written as DNA, the CDR3 is TGCGCCAGCAGCCAAGATCCGGCCGGGACGGTCCAAGAGACCCAGTACTTC. It specifies CASSQDPAGTVQETQYF.